A single sample is the source of the 27 T cell receptor beta chains below, sequenced in a study of T cell responses to AZD1222 COVID-19 vaccine. TCRdb's copy holds only in-frame clones and misses some; the assay was immunoSEQ multiplex PCR. The sample lists some 120,000 clones; around 86% were seen once. The specimen comprised peripheral blood, sampled on day 0 of AZD1222 vaccination. The receptors shown here come from an adult in good health.

The table lists this clone with a count of one. The chain recombines TRBV3-1 (or the pseudogene TRBV3-2) with TRBJ2-2; 10 bases are shared with TRBD1. Losses at the gene ends were 5 bases for V and 6 bases for J; bases not matched to a gene: 3. Germline CDR1 reads LGHDT; CDR2 reads YNNKEL (reference sequence). The CDR3 sequence is 14 residues long. Here the CDR3 reads CASSGTGVAGELFF. The CDR3 DNA sequence: TGTGCCAGCAGCGGGACAGGGGTCGCCGGGGAGCTGTTTTTT.

The rearrangement uses TRBV11-3 and TRBJ2-2, with TRBD2 as a possible D gene (6 bases). The V and J ends lost 5 bases and 8 bases respectively, with 9 bases between them. The CDR3 has 12 residues. The germline CDR1 and CDR2 sequences are SGHNT and YENEEA. For the CDR3, the DNA is TGTGCCAGCAGCACCGGAGGGGGGGAGCTGTTTTTT. It codes for CASSTGGGELFF.

The CDR3 loop is CASSSGRRGDGQETQYF. The CDR3 DNA is TGTGCCAGCAGCTCTGGCCGGCGGGGGGATGGACAAGAGACCCAGTACTTC. The chain employs TRBV14 and TRBJ2-5; 8 bases are a match to TRBD2. Germline values: CDR1 SGHDN, CDR2 FVKESK. There are 17 residues in the CDR3. V was pared by 5 bases and J by 2 bases, with 13 bases of the junction left unmatched.

The J gene is TRBJ2-1, the V gene TRBV5-1; the match to TRBD2 covers 12 bases. CDR3 size: 16 residues. The V segment lost 0 bases and the J segment 7 bases; nucleotides outside the gene matches: 5. Looked up from germline, CDR1 is SGHRS and CDR2 is YFSETQ. This CDR3 is CASSLEVTSGGNEQFF. DNA for the CDR3: TGCGCCAGCAGCTTGGAGGTTACTAGCGGGGGGAATGAGCAGTTCTTC.

The chain employs TRBV11-3 and TRBJ2-3; either TRBD1 or TRBD2 may supply D (5 bases each). V lost 0 bases and J lost 0, with 13 bases in between. The CDR3 is 17 residues long. From germline, CDR1 is SGHNT and CDR2 YENEEA. CDR3 DNA sequence: TGTGCCAGCAGCTTAGATCGTTGGGGGAACAGCACAGATACGCAGTATTTT. The encoded protein is CASSLDRWGNSTDTQYF.

The V call is TRBV11-2, the J call TRBJ1-2; D might be TRBD1 (6 bases). The germline V gene has CDR1 SGHAT and CDR2 FQNNGV. The CDR3 has 13 amino acids. V was trimmed by 1 base and J by 6 bases, leaving 9 bases between them. CDR3 region: CASSLGAGDGYTF. CDR3 nucleotides: TGTGCCAGCAGCTTAGGGGCAGGGGATGGCTACACCTTC.

This clone was detected a few times. This chain links TRBV7-6 with TRBJ2-3, with D uncertain. The V gene's germline CDR1 is SGHVS and CDR2 FNYEAQ. The CDR3 extends over 16 amino acids. Trimming left V 1 base short and J 1 base short, with 12 bases between. As DNA, the CDR3 is TGTGCCAGCAGCTTAGAAACTTCCAAAGGCACAGATACGCAGTATTTT. Amino acids: CASSLETSKGTDTQYF. The variable domain in full, completed from reference TRBV7-6 and TRBJ2-3, reads GAGVSQSPRYKVTKRGQDVALRCDPISGHVSLYWYRQALGQGPEFLTYFNYEAQQDKSGLPNDRFSAERPEGSISTLTIQRTEQRDSAMYRCASSLETSKGTDTQYFGPGTRLTVL.

The chain couples TRBV7-9 to TRBJ1-4; unclear D gene. The germline V and J ends were trimmed by 3 bases and 8 bases, with 16 bases remaining between them. CDR1 SEHNR and CDR2 FQNEAQ come from the germline V gene (reference sequence). CDR3 length equals 15 residues. CDR3 coding DNA: TGTGCCAGCAGCTTGACGGCGTCGGGCGGGGAAAAACTGTTTTTT. Translating gives CASSLTASGGEKLFF.

This chain uses TRBV7-2 with TRBJ1-2, with 10 bases lining up with TRBD1. Germline lookup yields CDR1 SGHTA and CDR2 FQGNSA. Unmatched junction bases numbered 1, after V lost 5 bases and J lost 4 bases. CDR3 length: 13 amino acids. The CDR3 nucleotides read TGTGCCAGCAGCCGGACAGGGGGCTATGGCTACACCTTC. Translation: CASSRTGGYGYTF.

The chain has TRBV7-9 and TRBJ1-2, with D uncertain. This CDR3 comprises 13 residues. The ends were cut back, 4 bases at V and 6 bases at J, with 12 bases in the middle. Germline CDR1 and CDR2: SEHNR and FQNEAQ (reference sequence). The CDR3 is CASSSGPLHGYTF. The DNA of the CDR3 is TGTGCCAGCAGCTCCGGACCGCTCCATGGCTACACCTTC.

V gene TRBV7-9 combines with J gene TRBJ1-4, with 7 bases aligning to TRBD1. This CDR3 is built from 15 residues. Germline trimming cut 3 bases from V and 8 bases from J; bases unmatched to any gene: 9. The germline V gene encodes CDR1 SEHNR and CDR2 FQNEAQ (reference sequence). The CDR3 reads CASSFYQGVGEKLFF. The DNA of the CDR3 is TGTGCCAGCAGCTTTTATCAGGGGGTAGGGGAAAAACTGTTTTTT.

The V call is TRBV27, the J call TRBJ2-5, with a weak D call TRBD2 (6 bases). The CDR3 has 14 amino acids. The germline V gene has CDR1 MNHEY and CDR2 SMNVEV (reference sequence). V dropped 5 bases and J dropped 4 bases, with 14 bases sitting between them. This CDR3 is CASSPRHGGETQYF. In DNA form, the CDR3 reads TGTGCCAGCAGTCCCCGCCACGGGGGAGAGACCCAGTACTTC.

The chain combines TRBV15 with TRBJ2-7; 7 bases map to TRBD2. The CDR3 runs to 15 residues. Germline values: CDR1 LNHNV, CDR2 YYDKDF (reference sequence). With V trimmed by 3 bases and J by 3 bases, 8 bases remained unmatched. CDR3: CATSSPREGYYEQYF. CDR3 DNA sequence: TGTGCCACCAGCAGCCCTAGGGAGGGCTACTACGAGCAGTACTTC.

The chain carries TRBV7-9 and TRBJ2-3; 12 nucleotides align to TRBD2. V shed 5 bases, J shed 5 bases, and the junction held 11 bases outside the gene matches. Germline-derived CDR1 and CDR2 are SEHNR and FQNEAQ (reference sequence). The CDR3 is 17 amino acids. DNA of the CDR3: TGTGCCAGCAGCCCTACCCTAGCGGGGGGGCCGAAAGATACGCAGTATTTT. This sequence encodes CASSPTLAGGPKDTQYF.

The rearrangement uses TRBV19 and TRBJ1-1, with unresolved D. The V gene's germline CDR1 is LNHDA and CDR2 SQIVND (reference sequence). V was clipped by 1 base and J by 0 bases, with 9 bases between them. The CDR3 consists of 15 residues. DNA for the CDR3: TGTGCCAGTAGTATAGGTCAGGCCATGAACACTGAAGCTTTCTTT. Residues: CASSIGQAMNTEAFF.

The rearrangement uses TRBV2 and TRBJ1-1, with D tentatively TRBD1 (5 bases). The CDR3 runs 13 residues. CDR1 is SNHLY and CDR2 is FYNNEI in the germline V gene. V lost 7 bases, J lost 7 bases, and 16 bases lay in between. This CDR3 reads CASNIISGSEAFF. For the CDR3, the DNA is TGTGCCAGCAATATCATTTCAGGGAGTGAAGCTTTCTTT.

This clone was seen a single time. The chain couples TRBV19 to TRBJ1-3; D unclear. The germline gives CDR1 LNHDA, CDR2 SQIVND (reference sequence). V lost 6 bases and J 0 bases, leaving 3 bases between the germline ends. The CDR3 totals 12 residues. The CDR3 reads CASRGSGNTIYF. CDR3 DNA: TGTGCCAGTAGAGGCTCTGGAAACACCATATATTTT.

This chain uses TRBV5-1 with TRBJ2-2; D perhaps matches TRBD1 (6 bases). Germline loops: CDR1 SGHRS, CDR2 YFSETQ. This CDR3 has 16 residues. V shed 2 bases and J shed 1 base, with 12 bases lying between them. The CDR3 loop reads CASSLQGILNTGELFF. CDR3 nucleotides: TGCGCCAGCAGCTTACAGGGAATTCTGAACACCGGGGAGCTGTTTTTT. Filled out from reference TRBV5-1 and TRBJ2-2, the complete variable domain reads KAGVTQTPRYLIKTRGQQVTLSCSPISGHRSVSWYQQTPGQGLQFLFEYFSETQRNKGNFPGRFSGRQFSNSRSEMNVSTLELGDSALYLCASSLQGILNTGELFFGEGSRLTVL.

The chain has TRBV30 and TRBJ2-5; D not certain. V lost 6 bases and J 0 bases, leaving 14 bases between the germline ends. Germline V CDR1 and CDR2: GTSNPN, SVGIG (reference sequence). CDR3 length: 14 amino acids. CDR3 in DNA: TGTGCCTGTTCCAATGGGAAACACCAAGAGACCCAGTACTTC. It specifies CACSNGKHQETQYF.

This clone was observed a few times. The CDR3 sequence: CAISESTGHLTDTQYF. The DNA for the CDR3 is TGTGCCATCAGTGAGTCTACAGGACATCTCACAGATACGCAGTATTTT. J is TRBJ2-3 and V is TRBV10-3, with D possibly being TRBD1 (5 bases). This CDR3 spans 16 amino acids. The ends were cut back, 0 bases at V and 2 bases at J, with 12 bases in the middle. Germline CDR1 ENHRY, CDR2 SYGVKD.

To note about this clone: The same CDR3 also results from other DNA sequences found in this sample. This chain joins TRBV10-3 and TRBJ1-1; possibly TRBD1 for D (5 bases). Trimming pared 6 bases from V and 4 bases from J, leaving 9 bases between. The CDR3 runs 12 residues. Germline CDR1 and CDR2: ENHRY and SYGVKD. The CDR3 loop is CAIRGGGTEAFF. CDR3 DNA sequence: TGTGCCATCAGGGGGGGAGGCACTGAAGCTTTCTTT.

The chain links TRBV10-3 to TRBJ2-2; no firm D call. This CDR3 is built from 16 residues. V was shortened by 0 bases and J by 8 bases, with 16 bases between the two germline ends. Looked up from germline, CDR1 is ENHRY and CDR2 is SYGVKD. In nucleotides, the CDR3 is TGTGCCATCAGTGAGTCGACTGTTCCTCTGATTGGGGAGCTGTTTTTT. It yields the protein CAISESTVPLIGELFF.

The chain uses TRBV27 and TRBJ1-1; no clear D. Per the germline V gene, CDR1 is MNHEY and CDR2 is SMNVEV (reference sequence). This CDR3 is 13 amino acids long. V was shortened by 6 bases and J by 7 bases, with 15 bases between the two germline ends. The CDR3 DNA follows: TGTGCCAGCAGCTCACCACGGGGTGGTGAAGCTTTCTTT. Protein sequence: CASSSPRGGEAFF.

This chain uses TRBV4-3 with TRBJ1-6; D possibly corresponds to TRBD1 (5 bases). Trimming took 1 base from V and 8 from J, leaving 12 bases between them. From germline, CDR1 is LGHNA and CDR2 YSLEER. The CDR3 spans 15 residues. For the CDR3, the DNA is TGCGCCAGCAGCCAAGTGTCAGGGAGTGATTCACCCCTCCACTTT. It is translated as CASSQVSGSDSPLHF.

The rearrangement links TRBV10-2 to TRBJ1-4, with 7 bases that match TRBD1. The CDR3 length is 15 residues. The V segment lost 6 bases and the J segment 8 bases; nucleotides outside the gene matches: 12. Germline-derived CDR1 and CDR2 are WSHSY and SAAADI. The CDR3 here is CASRPGQLSVEKLFF. CDR3 in DNA: TGCGCCAGCAGACCGGGACAGTTGTCGGTAGAAAAACTGTTTTTT.

The genes are TRBV12-3 or TRBV12-4 and TRBJ1-2, with D possibly matching TRBD1 (6 bases). This CDR3 is built from 13 residues. V was trimmed by 5 bases and J by 6 bases, leaving 13 bases between them. CDR3 residues: CASSPTGIHGYTF. The CDR3 nucleotides are TGTGCCAGCAGTCCGACAGGAATTCATGGCTACACCTTC.

The rearrangement links TRBV3-1 (or the pseudogene TRBV3-2) to TRBJ1-5; D is undetermined. CDR1 is LGHDT, CDR2 YNNKEL, per germline (reference sequence). Trimming pared 0 bases from V and 9 bases from J, leaving 9 bases between. This CDR3 is built from 13 residues. Here the CDR3 reads CASSQESVPPQHF. The CDR3 DNA follows: TGTGCCAGCAGCCAAGAATCGGTGCCGCCCCAGCATTTT.